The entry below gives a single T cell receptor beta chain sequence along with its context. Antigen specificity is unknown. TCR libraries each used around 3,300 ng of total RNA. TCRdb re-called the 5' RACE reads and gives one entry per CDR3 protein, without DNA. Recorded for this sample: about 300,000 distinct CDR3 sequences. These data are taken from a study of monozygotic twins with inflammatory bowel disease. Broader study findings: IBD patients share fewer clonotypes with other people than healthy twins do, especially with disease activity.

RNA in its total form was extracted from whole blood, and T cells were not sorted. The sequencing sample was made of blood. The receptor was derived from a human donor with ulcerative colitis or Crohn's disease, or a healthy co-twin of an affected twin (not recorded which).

The CDR3 loop is CASSLTVGEQYF. The chain carries TRBV28 and TRBJ2-7. Looked up from germline, CDR1 is MDHEN and CDR2 is SYDVKM. CDR3 length equals 12 residues.